This T cell receptor (beta chain) comes out of a study of human T cells and chemical hapten exposure. For the study at large: Patch tests applied 0.01% DPC to the upper back and were scored after 6 days.

Time point noted: pre-sensitization, week 0. Regarding treatment: therapeutic diphenylcyclopropenone sensitization with weekly scalp DPC. Germline CDR1 is SGDLS and CDR2 is YYNGEE. V dropped 3 bases and J dropped 4; count of bases not matched to a gene: 5. The CDR3 extends over 15 amino acids. TCRdb ran MiXCR on the RACE reads and lists one entry per CDR3 protein. The data contain around 180,000 distinct CDR3 sequences, 25% to 30% of them singletons. This rearrangement joins TRBV9 to TRBJ2-2; 8 bases match TRBD2. Sequencing was performed on whole blood, taken in connection with sensitization to the hapten diphenylcyclopropenone (DPC). The TCR sequence derives from a woman aged 25 to 39 with alopecia areata. Some clones in this sample may be carry-over from other donors' samples. The CDR3 protein is CASSERAGATGELFF. The CDR3 DNA reads TGTGCCAGCAGCGAGAGAGCGGGAGCCACCGGGGAGCTGTTTTTT.